This T cell receptor beta chain was profiled in a study of sequential checkpoint blockade in melanoma. Background on the study: Randomization was 1:1 between first-line nivolumab→ipilimumab and ipilimumab→nivolumab. Maintenance nivolumab came after either treatment sequence.

The treatment here: randomized to nivolumab then ipilimumab (arm A) or the reverse (arm B). PBMC sorting kept live CD3+CD8+ cells without CD19 or CD56. Sequenced by immunoSEQ multiplex PCR; TCRdb stores in-frame clones only, minus some. Among about 14,000 clones listed, 76% were seen once. The receptor was isolated from a human patient with melanoma. Some clones in this sample may be carry-over from other donors' samples. Specimen: CD8+ T cells sorted from blood (inferred from file names), collected from a patient given nivolumab and ipilimumab in sequence.

The CDR3 DNA follows: TGTGCCAGCAGTGAAGCCTTAACGGGGGCGGGGGGCCGAGGCTACACCTTC. Its translation is CASSEALTGAGGRGYTF. The chain has TRBV6-1 and TRBJ1-2; a possible D gene is TRBD1 (6 bases). CDR1 is MNHNS, CDR2 SASEGT, per germline. The CDR3 sequence is 17 residues long. Trimming stripped 0 bases from V and 8 bases from J, with 22 bases between.